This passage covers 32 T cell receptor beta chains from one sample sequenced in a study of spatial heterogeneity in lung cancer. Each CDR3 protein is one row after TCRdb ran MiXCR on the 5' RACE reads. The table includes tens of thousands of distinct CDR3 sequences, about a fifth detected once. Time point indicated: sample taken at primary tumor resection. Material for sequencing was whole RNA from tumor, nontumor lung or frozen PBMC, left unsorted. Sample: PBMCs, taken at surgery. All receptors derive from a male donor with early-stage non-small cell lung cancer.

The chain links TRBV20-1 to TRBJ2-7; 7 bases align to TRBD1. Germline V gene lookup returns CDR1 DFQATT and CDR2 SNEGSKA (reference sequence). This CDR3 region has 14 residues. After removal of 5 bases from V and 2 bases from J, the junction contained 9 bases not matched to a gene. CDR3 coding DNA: TGCAGTGCTCGGAAGGGACAGCAAGCCTACGAGCAGTACTTC. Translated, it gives CSARKGQQAYEQYF.

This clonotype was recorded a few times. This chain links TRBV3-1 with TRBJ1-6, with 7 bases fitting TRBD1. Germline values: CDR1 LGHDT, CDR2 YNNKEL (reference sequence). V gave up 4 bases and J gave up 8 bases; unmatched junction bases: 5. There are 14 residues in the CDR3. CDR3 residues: CASSPGTEHSPLHF. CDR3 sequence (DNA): TGTGCCAGCAGCCCGGGGACAGAGCATTCACCCCTCCACTTT.

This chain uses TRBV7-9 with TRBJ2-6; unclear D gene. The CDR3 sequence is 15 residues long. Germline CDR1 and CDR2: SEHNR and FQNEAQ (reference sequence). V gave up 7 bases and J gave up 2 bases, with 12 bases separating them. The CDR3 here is CASNVFGPGANVLTF. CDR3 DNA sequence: TGTGCCAGCAACGTTTTCGGGCCTGGGGCCAACGTCCTGACTTTC.

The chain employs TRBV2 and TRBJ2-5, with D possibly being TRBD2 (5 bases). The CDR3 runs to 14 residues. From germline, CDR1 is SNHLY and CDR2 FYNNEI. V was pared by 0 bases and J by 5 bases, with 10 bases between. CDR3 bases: TGTGCCAGCAGTGAAGCGCCGGGGAGCGAGACCCAGTACTTC. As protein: CASSEAPGSETQYF.

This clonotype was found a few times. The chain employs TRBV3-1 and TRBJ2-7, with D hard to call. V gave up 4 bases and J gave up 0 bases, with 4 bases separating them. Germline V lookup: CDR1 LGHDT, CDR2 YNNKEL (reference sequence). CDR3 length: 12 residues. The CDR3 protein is CASSRRSYEQYF. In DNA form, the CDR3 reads TGTGCCAGCAGCCGTCGCTCCTACGAGCAGTACTTC.

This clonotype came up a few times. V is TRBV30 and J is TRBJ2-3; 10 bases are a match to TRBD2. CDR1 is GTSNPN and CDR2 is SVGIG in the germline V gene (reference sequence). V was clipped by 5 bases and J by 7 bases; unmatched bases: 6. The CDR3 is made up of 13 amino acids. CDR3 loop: CAWEAGGQYTQYF. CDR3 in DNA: TGTGCCTGGGAAGCGGGGGGGCAATATACGCAGTATTTT.

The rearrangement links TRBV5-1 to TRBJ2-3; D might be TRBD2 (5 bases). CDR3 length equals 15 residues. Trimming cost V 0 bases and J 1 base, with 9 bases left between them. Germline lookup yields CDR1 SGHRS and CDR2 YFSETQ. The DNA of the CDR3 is TGCGCCAGCAGCTTGGGAGGGAGTGGCACAGATACGCAGTATTTT. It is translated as CASSLGGSGTDTQYF.

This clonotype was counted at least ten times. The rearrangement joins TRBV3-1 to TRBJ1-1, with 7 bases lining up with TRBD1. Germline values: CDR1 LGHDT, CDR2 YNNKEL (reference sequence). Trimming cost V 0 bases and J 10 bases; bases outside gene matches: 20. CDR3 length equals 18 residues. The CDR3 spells CASSQDLFFGQALAGAFF. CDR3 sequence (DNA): TGTGCCAGCAGCCAAGATCTGTTCTTTGGACAGGCCCTTGCAGGAGCTTTCTTT.

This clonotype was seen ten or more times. This chain's CDR3 is CASSYTGFYNEQFF. The CDR3, as DNA: TGTGCCAGCAGCTACACAGGGTTCTACAATGAGCAGTTCTTC. This chain links TRBV7-9 with TRBJ2-1; the D gene is possibly TRBD1 (6 bases). The germline V and J ends were trimmed by 4 bases and 3 bases, with 10 bases remaining between them. The CDR3 consists of 14 residues. Germline CDR1 is SEHNR and CDR2 is FQNEAQ (reference sequence).

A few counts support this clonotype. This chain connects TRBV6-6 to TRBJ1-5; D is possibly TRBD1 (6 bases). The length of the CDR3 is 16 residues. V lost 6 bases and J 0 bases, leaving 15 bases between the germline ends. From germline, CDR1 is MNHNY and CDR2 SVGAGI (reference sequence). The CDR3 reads CASSPTGILSNQPQHF. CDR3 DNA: TGTGCCAGCAGCCCAACAGGGATCCTTAGCAATCAGCCCCAGCATTTT.

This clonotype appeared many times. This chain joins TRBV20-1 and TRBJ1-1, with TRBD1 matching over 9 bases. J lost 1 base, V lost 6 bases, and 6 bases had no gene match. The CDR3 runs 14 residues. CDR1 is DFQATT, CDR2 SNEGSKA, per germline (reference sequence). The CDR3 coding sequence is TGCAGTGCGGAACAGGGACAGGGGAACACTGAAGCTTTCTTT. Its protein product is CSAEQGQGNTEAFF.

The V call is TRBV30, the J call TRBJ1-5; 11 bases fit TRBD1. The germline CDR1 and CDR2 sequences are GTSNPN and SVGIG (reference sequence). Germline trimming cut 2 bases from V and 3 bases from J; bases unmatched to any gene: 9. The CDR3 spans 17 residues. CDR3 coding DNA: TGTGCCTGGAGTCCGAGGACAGGGGGCTATACCAATCAGCCCCAGCATTTT. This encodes CAWSPRTGGYTNQPQHF.

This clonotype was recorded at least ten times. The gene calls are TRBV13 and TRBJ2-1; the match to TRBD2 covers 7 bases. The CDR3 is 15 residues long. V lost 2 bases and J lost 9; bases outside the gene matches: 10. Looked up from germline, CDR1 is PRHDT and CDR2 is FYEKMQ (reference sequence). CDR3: CASSLPERGRAEQFF. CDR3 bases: TGTGCCAGCAGCTTACCCGAACGGGGGAGGGCTGAGCAGTTCTTC.

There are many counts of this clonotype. CDR3 nucleotide sequence: TGTGCCAGCAGCCCGGGACGGGCGATCCTTGGGGAGACCCAGTACTTC. It yields the protein CASSPGRAILGETQYF. V and J are TRBV7-6 and TRBJ2-5; TRBD1 or TRBD2 may be the D gene (5 bases each). The CDR3 spans 16 residues. Trimming removed 5 bases from V and 5 bases from J, with 21 bases in between. In germline, CDR1 is SGHVS, CDR2 FNYEAQ. Variable domain in full (rest from reference TRBV7-6 and TRBJ2-5): GAGVSQSPRYKVTKRGQDVALRCDPISGHVSLYWYRQALGQGPEFLTYFNYEAQQDKSGLPNDRFSAERPEGSISTLTIQRTEQRDSAMYRCASSPGRAILGETQYFGPGTRLLVL.

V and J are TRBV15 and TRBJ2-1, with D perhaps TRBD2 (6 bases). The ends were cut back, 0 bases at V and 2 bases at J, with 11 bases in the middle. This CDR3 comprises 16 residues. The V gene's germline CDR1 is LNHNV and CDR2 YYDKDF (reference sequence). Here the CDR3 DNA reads TGTGCCACCAGCAGAGATCCGGCGGGGACCTACAATGAGCAGTTCTTC. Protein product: CATSRDPAGTYNEQFF.

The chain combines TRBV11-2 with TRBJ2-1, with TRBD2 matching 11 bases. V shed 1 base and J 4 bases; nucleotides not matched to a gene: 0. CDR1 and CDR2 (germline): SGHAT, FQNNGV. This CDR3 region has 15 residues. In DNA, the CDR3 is TGTGCCAGCAGCTTAGCTAGCGGGGGGTACAATGAGCAGTTCTTC. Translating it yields CASSLASGGYNEQFF.

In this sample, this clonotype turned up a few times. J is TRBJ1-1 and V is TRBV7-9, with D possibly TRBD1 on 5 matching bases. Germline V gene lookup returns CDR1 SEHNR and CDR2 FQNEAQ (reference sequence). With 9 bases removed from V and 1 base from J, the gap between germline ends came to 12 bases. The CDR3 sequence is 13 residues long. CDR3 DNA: TGTGCCAGTAAGGAGACAGAGAACACTGAAGCTTTCTTT. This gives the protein CASKETENTEAFF.

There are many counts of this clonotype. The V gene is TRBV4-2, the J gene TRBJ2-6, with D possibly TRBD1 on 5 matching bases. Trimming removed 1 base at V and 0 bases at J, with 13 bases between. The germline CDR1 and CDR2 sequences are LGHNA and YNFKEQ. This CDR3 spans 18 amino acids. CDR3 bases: TGTGCCAGCAGCCAAGCGAAAGGGGCGAACTCTGGGGCCAACGTCCTGACTTTC. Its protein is CASSQAKGANSGANVLTF.

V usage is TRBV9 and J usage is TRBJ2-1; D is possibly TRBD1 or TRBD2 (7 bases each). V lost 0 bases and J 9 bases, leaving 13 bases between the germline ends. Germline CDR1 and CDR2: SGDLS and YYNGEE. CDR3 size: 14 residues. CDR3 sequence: CASSVAPRGGEQFF. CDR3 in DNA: TGTGCCAGCAGCGTAGCGCCCAGGGGGGGTGAGCAGTTCTTC. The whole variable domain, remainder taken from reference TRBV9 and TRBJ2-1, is DSGVTQTPKHLITATGQRVTLRCSPRSGDLSVYWYQQSLDQGLQFLIQYYNGEERAKGNILERFSAQQFPDLHSELNLSSLELGDSALYFCASSVAPRGGEQFFGPGTRLTVL.

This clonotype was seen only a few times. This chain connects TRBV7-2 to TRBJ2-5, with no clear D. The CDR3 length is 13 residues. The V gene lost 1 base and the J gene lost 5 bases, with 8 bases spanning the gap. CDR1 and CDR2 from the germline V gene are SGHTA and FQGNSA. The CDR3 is CASSLVPPETQYF. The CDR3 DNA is TGTGCCAGCAGCTTAGTCCCACCCGAGACCCAGTACTTC.

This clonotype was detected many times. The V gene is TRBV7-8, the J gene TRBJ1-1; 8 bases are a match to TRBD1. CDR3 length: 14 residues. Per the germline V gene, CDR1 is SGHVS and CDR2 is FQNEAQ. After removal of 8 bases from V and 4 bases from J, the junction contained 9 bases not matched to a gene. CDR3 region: CASSLRTGPTEAFF. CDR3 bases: TGTGCCAGCTCGCTCCGGACAGGGCCCACTGAAGCTTTCTTT.

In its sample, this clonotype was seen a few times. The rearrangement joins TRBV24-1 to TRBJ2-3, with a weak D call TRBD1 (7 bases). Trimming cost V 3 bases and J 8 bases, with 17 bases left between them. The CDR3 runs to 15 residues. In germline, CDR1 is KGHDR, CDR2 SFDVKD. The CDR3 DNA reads TGTGCCACCAGTGATCCCGGGACAGAGGGGGGTACGCAGTATTTT. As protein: CATSDPGTEGGTQYF.

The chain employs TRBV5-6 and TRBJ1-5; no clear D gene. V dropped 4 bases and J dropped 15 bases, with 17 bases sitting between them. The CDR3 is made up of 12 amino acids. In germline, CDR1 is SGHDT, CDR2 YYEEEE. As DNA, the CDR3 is TGTGCCAGCAGCCTCGCCGGACTAACATGGCATTTT. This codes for CASSLAGLTWHF.

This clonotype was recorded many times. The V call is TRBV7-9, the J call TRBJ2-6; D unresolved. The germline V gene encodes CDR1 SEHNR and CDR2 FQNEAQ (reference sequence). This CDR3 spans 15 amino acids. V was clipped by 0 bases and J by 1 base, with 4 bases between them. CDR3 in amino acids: CASSLAGSGANVLTF. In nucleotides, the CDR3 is TGTGCCAGCAGCTTAGCAGGTTCTGGGGCCAACGTCCTGACTTTC. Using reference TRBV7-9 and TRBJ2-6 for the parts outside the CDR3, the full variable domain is DTGVSQNPRHKITKRGQNVTFRCDPISEHNRLYWYRQTLGQGPEFLTYFQNEAQLEKSRLLSDRFSAERPKGSFSTLEIQRTEQGDSAMYLCASSLAGSGANVLTFGAGSRLTVL.

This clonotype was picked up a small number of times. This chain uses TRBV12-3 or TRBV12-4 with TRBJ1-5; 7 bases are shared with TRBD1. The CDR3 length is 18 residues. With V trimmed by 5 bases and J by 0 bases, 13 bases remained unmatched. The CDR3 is CASSQTRDRQLSNQPQHF. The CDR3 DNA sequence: TGTGCCAGCAGTCAGACGCGGGACAGACAACTTAGCAATCAGCCCCAGCATTTT.

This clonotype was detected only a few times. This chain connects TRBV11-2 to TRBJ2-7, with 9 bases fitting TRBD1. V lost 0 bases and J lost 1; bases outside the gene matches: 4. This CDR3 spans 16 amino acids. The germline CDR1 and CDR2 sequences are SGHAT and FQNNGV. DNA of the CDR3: TGTGCCAGCAGCTTAGAGGGACAGGGTAGATCCTACGAGCAGTACTTC. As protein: CASSLEGQGRSYEQYF.

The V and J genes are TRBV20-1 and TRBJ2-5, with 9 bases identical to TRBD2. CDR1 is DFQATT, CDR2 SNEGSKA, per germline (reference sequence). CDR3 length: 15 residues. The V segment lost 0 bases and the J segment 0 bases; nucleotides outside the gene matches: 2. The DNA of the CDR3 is TGCAGTGCTAGAGATGCGGGAGGGTACCAAGAGACCCAGTACTTC. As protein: CSARDAGGYQETQYF.

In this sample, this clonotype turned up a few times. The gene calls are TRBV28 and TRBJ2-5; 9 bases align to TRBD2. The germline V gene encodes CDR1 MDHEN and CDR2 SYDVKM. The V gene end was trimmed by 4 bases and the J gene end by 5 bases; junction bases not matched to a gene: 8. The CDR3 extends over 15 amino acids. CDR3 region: CASSSKGTSLETQYF. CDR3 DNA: TGTGCCAGCAGTTCAAAAGGGACTAGCTTGGAGACCCAGTACTTC.

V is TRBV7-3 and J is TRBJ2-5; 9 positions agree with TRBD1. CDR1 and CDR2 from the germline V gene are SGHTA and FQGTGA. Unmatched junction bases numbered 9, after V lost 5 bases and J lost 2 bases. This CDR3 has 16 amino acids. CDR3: CASSRASGQGQETQYF. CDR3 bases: TGTGCCAGCAGCCGCGCCTCGGGACAGGGACAAGAGACCCAGTACTTC. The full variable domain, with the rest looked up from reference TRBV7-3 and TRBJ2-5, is GAGVSQTPSNKVTEKGKYVELRCDPISGHTALYWYRQSLGQGPEFLIYFQGTGAADDSGLPNDRFFAVRPEGSVSTLKIQRTERGDSAVYLCASSRASGQGQETQYFGPGTRLLVL.

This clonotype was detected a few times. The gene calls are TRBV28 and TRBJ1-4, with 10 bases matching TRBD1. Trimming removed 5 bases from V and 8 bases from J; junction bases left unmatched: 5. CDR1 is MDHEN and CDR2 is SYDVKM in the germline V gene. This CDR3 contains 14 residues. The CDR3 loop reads CASSLGQGVEKLFF. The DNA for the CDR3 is TGTGCCAGCAGTCTAGGACAGGGGGTAGAAAAACTGTTTTTT.

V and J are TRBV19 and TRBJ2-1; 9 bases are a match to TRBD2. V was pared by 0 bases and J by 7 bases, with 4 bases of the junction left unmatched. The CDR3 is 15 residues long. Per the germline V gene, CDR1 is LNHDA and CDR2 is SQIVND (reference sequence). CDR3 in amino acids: CASSIETSGLNEQFF. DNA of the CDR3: TGTGCCAGTAGTATAGAAACTAGCGGGCTTAATGAGCAGTTCTTC. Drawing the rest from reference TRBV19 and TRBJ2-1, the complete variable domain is DGGITQSPKYLFRKEGQNVTLSCEQNLNHDAMYWYRQDPGQGLRLIYYSQIVNDFQKGDIAEGYSVSREKKESFPLTVTSAQKNPTAFYLCASSIETSGLNEQFFGPGTRLTVL.

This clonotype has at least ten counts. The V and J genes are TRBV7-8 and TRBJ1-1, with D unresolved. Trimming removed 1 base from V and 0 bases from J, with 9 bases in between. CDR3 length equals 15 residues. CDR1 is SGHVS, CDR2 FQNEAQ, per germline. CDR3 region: CASSLGTGLNTEAFF. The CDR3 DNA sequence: TGTGCCAGCAGCTTAGGTACGGGATTGAACACTGAAGCTTTCTTT.